Following are 29 T cell receptor beta chains from one sample sequenced in a study of shared clonotypes between healthy human individuals. Generated by immunoSEQ multiplex PCR, the TCRdb table keeps only in-frame clones and is missing some. The repertoire holds hundreds of thousands of clones, with around three quarters as singletons. Sequenced material: PBMCs. The receptors come from a woman aged 40 to 55 in good health. Some clones in this sample may be carry-over from other donors' samples.

In this sample, this clone turned up a few times. V and J are TRBV21-1 and TRBJ2-7. TRBV21-1 is a pseudogene locus. The CDR3 covers 10 residues. CDR3 in amino acids: CASSKASYRF. The DNA for the CDR3 is TGTGCCAGCAGCAAAGCGTCATATCGATTC.

This chain joins TRBV19 and TRBJ2-1; tentatively, D is TRBD1 or TRBD2 (5 bases each). The germline CDR1 and CDR2 sequences are LNHDA and SQIVND (reference sequence). Trimming cost V 8 bases and J 9 bases, with 20 bases left between them. The CDR3 has 14 residues. CDR3 protein: CASGGDEHGTEQFF. In DNA, the CDR3 is TGTGCCAGTGGGGGAGACGAGCACGGTACTGAGCAGTTCTTC.

In the case of this clone: This could be a read error, since a much larger clone is one nucleotide away. The chain recombines TRBV2 with TRBJ2-5, with 8 nucleotides matching TRBD1. The ends lost 5 bases at V and 4 bases at J; junction bases unmatched: 3. The germline V gene has CDR1 SNHLY and CDR2 FYNNEI. The CDR3 has 13 residues. The CDR3 loop is CASSPGGGETQYF. CDR3 DNA sequence: TGTGCCAGCAGTCCAGGGGGCGGAGAGACCCAGTACTTC.

The rearrangement joins TRBV27 to TRBJ1-3; the D gene is possibly TRBD1 (5 bases). The CDR3 sequence is 14 residues long. The V gene lost 7 bases and the J gene lost 4 bases, with 14 bases spanning the gap. Per germline, CDR1 MNHEY and CDR2 SMNVEV (reference sequence). The CDR3 DNA sequence: TGTGCCAGCAAACCCGGCAGGGCAGGAAACACCATATATTTT. Amino acids: CASKPGRAGNTIYF.

As for this clone: This may arise from a read error, as a much more abundant clone is one base away. This specimen includes other DNA sequences encoding the same CDR3. The chain combines TRBV11-2 with TRBJ1-2; 8 positions match TRBD1. The CDR3 has 16 residues. The germline V gene has CDR1 SGHAT and CDR2 FQNNGV. J was trimmed by 5 bases and V by 6 bases; bases with no gene match: 14. As DNA, the CDR3 is TGTGCCAGCAGTGACCGCCGGACAGGGCGGGTGTATGGCTACACCTTC. It yields the protein CASSDRRTGRVYGYTF.

This clone was counted many times. The chain couples TRBV30 to TRBJ1-2; no firm D call. Germline-derived CDR1 and CDR2 are GTSNPN and SVGIG (reference sequence). The V and J ends lost 1 base and 8 bases respectively, with 11 bases between them. The CDR3 spans 12 residues. The CDR3 protein is CAWSASLWGYTF. CDR3 DNA sequence: TGTGCCTGGAGTGCCAGTCTATGGGGCTACACCTTC. The entire variable domain, with the rest obtained from reference TRBV30 and TRBJ1-2, is as follows: SQTIHQWPATLVQPVGSPLSLECTVEGTSNPNLYWYRQAAGRGLQLLFYSVGIGQISSEVPQNLSASRPQDRQFILSSKKLLLSDSGFYLCAWSASLWGYTFGSGTRLTVV.

The chain has TRBV28 and TRBJ1-5; D might be TRBD1 (5 bases). V dropped 5 bases and J dropped 4 bases, with 15 bases sitting between them. The CDR3 contains 15 residues. Germline V lookup: CDR1 MDHEN, CDR2 SYDVKM. Here the CDR3 reads CASSPPGGRNQPQHF. The CDR3 coding sequence is TGTGCCAGCAGTCCCCCCGGGGGGAGGAATCAGCCCCAGCATTTT. Full variable domain (remainder filled in from reference TRBV28 and TRBJ1-5): DVKVTQSSRYLVKRTGEKVFLECVQDMDHENMFWYRQDPGLGLRLIYFSYDVKMKEKGDIPEGYSVSREKKERFSLILESASTNQTSMYLCASSPPGGRNQPQHFGDGTRLSIL.

V is TRBV7-3 and J is TRBJ2-1, with unresolved D. Germline-derived CDR1 and CDR2 are SGHTA and FQGTGA. The CDR3 totals 13 residues. V was trimmed by 0 bases and J by 8 bases, leaving 8 bases between them. The CDR3 loop reads CASSLTQGHEQFF. Here the CDR3 DNA reads TGTGCCAGCAGCTTAACCCAAGGGCATGAGCAGTTCTTC.

J is TRBJ1-1 and V is TRBV28, with D possibly TRBD1 on 6 matching bases. V dropped 2 bases and J dropped 9 bases, with 13 bases sitting between them. The germline gives CDR1 MDHEN, CDR2 SYDVKM. CDR3 length: 13 residues. CDR3 in DNA: TGTGCCAGCAGTTTAGGGGGCCAGGAGAAAGCTTTCTTT. Encoded protein: CASSLGGQEKAFF.

The chain carries TRBV7-9 and TRBJ2-3; TRBD1 might be the D (5 bases). In germline, CDR1 is SEHNR, CDR2 FQNEAQ (reference sequence). This CDR3 is 15 amino acids long. With 1 base removed from V and 5 bases from J, the gap between germline ends came to 13 bases. The CDR3 sequence: CASSLEGAVIDTQYF. The CDR3, as DNA: TGTGCCAGCAGCTTAGAAGGGGCGGTCATAGATACGCAGTATTTT. Using reference TRBV7-9 and TRBJ2-3 for the parts outside the CDR3, the full variable domain is DTGVSQNPRHKITKRGQNVTFRCDPISEHNRLYWYRQTLGQGPEFLTYFQNEAQLEKSRLLSDRFSAERPKGSFSTLEIQRTEQGDSAMYLCASSLEGAVIDTQYFGPGTRLTVL.

V gene TRBV6-9 combines with J gene TRBJ2-1; 9 bases map to TRBD1. The germline V gene encodes CDR1 MNHGY and CDR2 SVAAGI. Germline trimming cut 2 bases from V and 6 bases from J; bases unmatched to any gene: 2. The CDR3 has 14 residues. The chain's CDR3 is CASSYPDRGNEQFF. The CDR3 DNA sequence: TGTGCCAGCAGTTATCCGGACAGGGGCAATGAGCAGTTCTTC.

The rearrangement links TRBV30 to TRBJ1-5; D is unclear. From germline, CDR1 is GTSNPN and CDR2 SVGIG (reference sequence). Trimming pared 4 bases from V and 2 bases from J, leaving 9 bases between. The CDR3 runs 13 residues. CDR3 coding DNA: TGTGCCTGGAATGGTCTGGGCAATCAGCCCCAGCATTTT. Translation gives CAWNGLGNQPQHF. Using reference TRBV30 and TRBJ1-5 for the parts outside the CDR3, the full variable domain is SQTIHQWPATLVQPVGSPLSLECTVEGTSNPNLYWYRQAAGRGLQLLFYSVGIGQISSEVPQNLSASRPQDRQFILSSKKLLLSDSGFYLCAWNGLGNQPQHFGDGTRLSIL.

This sequence joins TRBV11-2 and TRBJ2-1, with D uncertain. Germline CDR1 and CDR2: SGHAT and FQNNGV. V was pared by 1 base and J by 6 bases, with 4 bases between. The CDR3 spans 12 residues. In DNA, the CDR3 is TGTGCCAGCAGCTTAGTCGGCAATGAGCAGTTCTTC. Translating it yields CASSLVGNEQFF.

In this sample, this clone turned up a few times. This rearrangement joins TRBV25-1 to TRBJ2-1; TRBD1 matches at 7 bases. This CDR3 is built from 12 residues. In germline, CDR1 is MGHDK, CDR2 SYGVNS. With 5 bases clipped from V and 12 bases from J, the junction kept 7 bases outside the gene matches. The CDR3 region has the DNA TGTGCCAGCAGTTTTGGATGGGACAGGCAGTTCTTC. Its protein product is CASSFGWDRQFF.

The chain joins TRBV5-5 to TRBJ2-2; a weak D match, TRBD2 (5 bases). Germline CDR1 is SGHKS and CDR2 is YYEKEE (reference sequence). This CDR3 contains 15 residues. V was pared by 0 bases and J by 11 bases, with 17 bases between. The CDR3 loop is CASSLDFTAPGELFF. CDR3 coding DNA: TGTGCCAGCAGCTTGGATTTCACCGCACCGGGAGAGCTGTTTTTT.

The rearrangement joins TRBV28 to TRBJ1-2, with a tentative D call TRBD1 (6 bases). The CDR3 runs 14 residues. Germline V gene data show CDR1 as MDHEN and CDR2 as SYDVKM. Trimming left V 8 bases short and J 5 bases short, with 18 bases between. CDR3 DNA: TGTGCCAGCGCCACGCGGGGGGCCCTATATGGCTACACCTTC. Amino acids: CASATRGALYGYTF.

V gene TRBV30 combines with J gene TRBJ1-6; 8 nucleotides line up with TRBD1. The CDR3 is made up of 17 amino acids. CDR1 is GTSNPN, CDR2 SVGIG, per germline (reference sequence). J was trimmed by 2 bases and V by 4 bases; bases with no gene match: 10. The CDR3 region is CAWKGQGAVTYNSPLHF. The CDR3 nucleotides are TGTGCCTGGAAGGGGCAGGGGGCAGTAACCTATAATTCACCCCTCCACTTT.

J is TRBJ2-5 and V is TRBV4-1; TRBD2 matches at 7 bases. The DNA matches TRBJ2-7 better at its end, which makes the J call doubtful. Looked up from germline, CDR1 is MGHRA and CDR2 is YSYEKL. CDR3 length equals 15 residues. CDR3: CASSHGGRGDYEQYF. In DNA form, the CDR3 reads TGCGCCAGCAGCCATGGAGGGAGGGGCGACTACGAGCAGTACTTC.

The DNA for the CDR3 is TGTGCCAGCAGCTTAGGCCCGACTAGCATCAACGAGCAGTACTTC. It codes for CASSLGPTSINEQYF. The J gene is TRBJ2-7, the V gene TRBV7-3; 7 nucleotides match TRBD2. Germline CDR1 and CDR2: SGHTA and FQGTGA. After removal of 2 bases from V and 5 bases from J, the junction contained 9 bases not matched to a gene. The CDR3 consists of 15 residues. The full variable domain, rest sourced from reference TRBV7-3 and TRBJ2-7, is GAGVSQTPSNKVTEKGKYVELRCDPISGHTALYWYRQSLGQGPEFLIYFQGTGAADDSGLPNDRFFAVRPEGSVSTLKIQRTERGDSAVYLCASSLGPTSINEQYFGPGTRLTVT.

The table lists this clone with a count of one. The V gene is TRBV19, the J gene TRBJ2-2; D gene uncertain. Germline CDR1 is LNHDA and CDR2 is SQIVND (reference sequence). V lost 1 base and J lost 3, with 9 bases in between. CDR3 length: 15 residues. CDR3 DNA sequence: TGTGCCAGTAGTATAGCGGGTCGTCACACCGGGGAGCTGTTTTTT. It codes for CASSIAGRHTGELFF.

This sequence joins TRBV30 and TRBJ2-5; D is unresolved. The length of the CDR3 is 10 residues. V lost 2 bases and J lost 9, with 7 bases in between. The V gene's germline CDR1 is GTSNPN and CDR2 SVGIG (reference sequence). The CDR3 coding sequence is TGTGCCTGGAGTCCCTCGGCCCAGTACTTC. Residues: CAWSPSAQYF.

V is TRBV29-1 and J is TRBJ1-1; D gene ambiguous. The ends were cut back, 3 bases at V and 3 bases at J, with 5 bases in the middle. This CDR3 spans 11 amino acids. Germline lookup yields CDR1 SQVTM and CDR2 ANQGSEA. CDR3 sequence reads: CSVDSHTEAFF. CDR3 nucleotide sequence: TGCAGCGTTGACAGTCACACTGAAGCTTTCTTT.

The V and J genes are TRBV2 and TRBJ2-2; 12 nucleotides match TRBD2. The CDR3 length is 15 residues. Germline-derived CDR1 and CDR2 are SNHLY and FYNNEI. Unmatched junction bases numbered 4, after V lost 10 bases and J lost 1 base. CDR3 DNA: TGTGCCATCCGGACTAGCGGGGAGAACACCGGGGAGCTGTTTTTT. Its protein is CAIRTSGENTGELFF.

In this sample, this clone turned up a few times. The chain couples TRBV30 to TRBJ1-1; TRBD1 matches 9 bases. The CDR3 is 15 residues long. The J segment lost 0 bases and the V segment lost 8 bases, leaving 10 bases of the junction unmatched. CDR1 and CDR2 (germline): GTSNPN, SVGIG (reference sequence). The CDR3 loop reads CARKTGGGMNTEAFF. The CDR3 DNA reads TGTGCCAGAAAAACAGGGGGCGGAATGAACACTGAAGCTTTCTTT. Complete variable domain (other parts from reference TRBV30 and TRBJ1-1): SQTIHQWPATLVQPVGSPLSLECTVEGTSNPNLYWYRQAAGRGLQLLFYSVGIGQISSEVPQNLSASRPQDRQFILSSKKLLLSDSGFYLCARKTGGGMNTEAFFGQGTRLTVV.

The chain links TRBV7-2 to TRBJ2-1; 15 bases are a match to TRBD2. CDR3 length: 15 residues. CDR1 SGHTA and CDR2 FQGNSA come from the germline V gene. Trimming took 4 bases from V and 6 from J; bases not matched to a gene: 1. The CDR3 bases are TGTGCCAGCAGCTGGACTAGCGGGGGGGTCAATGAGCAGTTCTTC. Translated, it gives CASSWTSGGVNEQFF.

CDR3 nucleotide sequence: TGCGCCAGCAGCTTAGAAGGGGGCGACGACGAGCAGTACTTC. Translated: CASSLEGGDDEQYF. J is TRBJ2-7 and V is TRBV5-1; 7 nucleotides align to TRBD1. The CDR3 length is 14 residues. The V gene end was trimmed by 2 bases and the J gene end by 5 bases; junction bases not matched to a gene: 7. From germline, CDR1 is SGHRS and CDR2 YFSETQ.

The chain recombines TRBV10-3 with TRBJ2-7; D is ambiguous. There are 12 residues in the CDR3. Germline V gene data show CDR1 as ENHRY and CDR2 as SYGVKD. V lost 2 bases and J 4 bases, leaving 6 bases between the germline ends. CDR3 amino acids: CAISEILYEQYF. DNA for the CDR3: TGTGCCATCAGTGAGATACTATACGAGCAGTACTTC.

J is TRBJ2-7 and V is TRBV27; TRBD2 matches 8 bases. The CDR3 consists of 14 residues. The germline V gene encodes CDR1 MNHEY and CDR2 SMNVEV (reference sequence). Trimming took 3 bases from V and 4 from J; bases not matched to a gene: 5. As DNA, the CDR3 is TGTGCCAGCAGTTTGAAGCGGGAGATTTACGAGCAGTACTTC. It encodes CASSLKREIYEQYF.

Regarding this clone: Other nucleotide sequences in the sample specify the same CDR3. The rearrangement links TRBV11-2 to TRBJ2-3; weak D call: TRBD2 (6 bases). V dropped 3 bases and J dropped 1 base, with 11 bases sitting between them. CDR3 length: 15 residues. The V gene's germline CDR1 is SGHAT and CDR2 FQNNGV. CDR3 protein: CASSLEGRGTDTQYF. In DNA form, the CDR3 reads TGTGCCAGCAGCTTGGAGGGCCGGGGCACAGATACGCAGTATTTT.